Sequencing of this T cell receptor (beta chain) was carried out in a study of cytomegalovirus exposure and HLA in healthy donors (dated by TCRdb to 2017 to 2019). A note on the overall study: In an earlier analysis of some 550 of the donors, roughly 300 Gb of sequence data and 117 million unique TCR beta sequences from roughly 190 million T cells were reported. About five DR-DQ haplotypes were handled as single units for association and clustering, since linkage in the cohort was strong. Rather than drawing on any new phenotypic data, the later analysis identified candidate immune exposures from TCR beta sequences and the way those sequences occurred across donors. Roughly 300 gigabases of sequencing data and tens of millions of unique TCR sequences were included in an early release covering around 650 HLA-typed donors. The genetic ancestry cluster associated with self-reported Caucasian donors included roughly 84% of the approximately 410 genotyped donors. Typing coverage differed by locus: A, B, C, DRB1 and DQB1 were typed in about 629-640 donors, DQA1 in around 500, DPA1 in 600 to 610, and DPB1 in about 450. Alongside the repertoire data, information on donor age, sex, ethnicity and CMV serostatus was compiled. All discovery cohort repertoires had been generated using a single sequencing platform. Among roughly 400 genotyped donors of the cohort, an average of about 240,000 unique TCR beta nucleotide sequences were sequenced per donor, approximately 20% of them non-productive. The study profiled the T cell repertoires of 666 subjects by immunosequencing and related them to cytomegalovirus serostatus. A later genetic analysis used genome-wide SNP genotypes for about three fifths of the 666 donors, treating that subset as a discovery cohort. The study aimed to test whether cataloging public T cell receptors could reveal signatures of past pathogen exposure. A later analysis re-analyzed previously published TCR beta repertoires from 660 or so donors and added high-resolution HLA genotyping to study TCR occurrence patterns. To predict cytomegalovirus infection status, the study combined high-throughput TCR immunosequencing, statistical association of individual TCRs with disease status, and machine learning. An earlier analysis of approximately 500 of the donors applied high-throughput TCR beta sequencing to assess whether each TCR beta V gene segment acted as functional or pseudogenic. Besides the first cohort of 666 subjects, a separate validation cohort made up of 120 different subjects was used. Class I and class II HLA loci were covered by the typing at four-digit resolution.

Reading from cysteine to phenylalanine, the CDR3 counts 13 amino acids. Solely the CDR3 DNA is kept, with 39 bases framed from the first base. V was cut back by 2 bases and J by 3 bases, leaving a gap of 4 bases between them. As encoded in the germline V gene, CDR1 is MDHEN while CDR2 is SYDVKM. In its sample, this clone was seen a few times. Its antigen specificity is not known. Qualities for individual bases were not recorded, and no much larger clone is one base off. General study outcomes and caveats: The sequencing pipeline was judged likely to have produced a cluster of highly shared sequence variants as a technical artifact. Specific HLA alleles were associated with 15,000 to 20,000 TCR beta sequences at a false discovery rate of 0.05 in a later analysis. Because HLA typing was unavailable for some donors at each locus, only the typed subset was used in association tests. An earlier analysis of approximately 500 of the donors showed that most TCR beta V segments appeared in productive rearrangements either about 87% or about 30% of the time, which broadly matched IMGT annotations. A further reported finding was that TCR beta sequences accurately predicted the HLA-A and HLA-B alleles for most subjects in the first cohort. According to a later analysis, TCR association rates differed among HLA loci, with DRB1 alleles showing the most associated TCRs and HLA-C alleles showing the fewest. In this cohort, only TCR beta chains were sequenced, and detectable features were limited by the absence of alpha or paired-chain data. Most TCR sequences were observed very rarely across donors, whereas some public TCRs were present in many individuals. In vitro tests confirmed that three of the cytomegalovirus-associated TCR beta chains recognize cytomegalovirus antigens. In a later analysis, most CMV-associated TCR beta chains were found to appear HLA-restricted, with HLA associations seemingly driven largely by CMV exposure. When HLA alleles, especially DR and DQ, strongly co-occurred, attributing TCR associations to individual alleles was difficult. It was suggested by the authors that the approach could potentially be generalized to other disease states and immunological phenotypes. In the study, around 150 TCR beta chains were listed as associated with cytomegalovirus. Because counts were too low, about 18 rarely observed V segments, including chromosome 9 orphons, were left out of the earlier analysis of approximately 500 of the donors. Correlated functional status among segregating V segments might reflect linkage disequilibrium, but an unknown experimental factor could not be ruled out. Immune exposure information for the cohort was limited to CMV serostatus. Because the 87-base-pair reads could not distinguish some IMGT-functional V segments, including TRBV6-2 and TRBV6-3, those segments were excluded. In both the original and validation cohorts, the classifier was reported to diagnose cytomegalovirus status with high specificity and sensitivity. A later genetic analysis associated a missense DCLRE1C variant with V-gene and J-gene trimming of TCR beta chains, and an independent cohort replicated the association. Several of the top co-occurrence clusters appeared to be linked to parvovirus B19, influenza, CMV and Epstein-Barr virus, according to a later analysis. Sequencing depth was assumed to be roughly uniform across donors in the presence/absence analyses, though that assumption may not hold. In a later analysis, HLA-associated TCR beta chains showed more clonal expansion and lower generation probabilities than non-associated chains that were equally common. Compared with the 666-donor mean, donors in an Asian-associated ancestry cluster had fewer N-insertions in productive TCRs, according to a later genetic analysis.

The library was built by means of the immunoSEQ multiplex PCR assay. A mixture of 60 forward primers for TCR Vbeta segments and 13 reverse primers for TCR Jbeta segments was used in the multiplex PCR. A multiplex PCR assay on genomic DNA amplified the CDR3 region of rearranged TCR beta genes. The Illumina HiSeq System was used to sequence the amplified TCR beta libraries as 87-base-pair reads. In the original analysis: In a later analysis, tens of millions of unique TCR beta chains were counted across the approximately 640 repertoires, and some 10 million of these chains were shared by at least two donors. A nearest-neighbor algorithm error-corrected the raw reads and collapsed the reads into unique sequences, merging closely related sequences to remove PCR and sequencing errors. Alignment of CDR3 sequences to IMGT reference sequences was used to assign V, D and J gene segments. Each retained sequence needed at least a six-nucleotide match to both a V gene segment and a J gene segment. Rearrangements were called productive when the CDR3 lacked stop codons and stayed in frame with V and J; all others were non-productive. Following IMGT convention, CDR3 was defined as the stretch from the second conserved V-encoded cysteine up to the conserved J-encoded phenylalanine. Sequences without an unambiguous match to a single V gene segment were excluded from the earlier analysis of about 640 of the donors. An earlier analysis of 500 to 700 of the donors classified V segments as functional when productive rearrangements were above 56.7% and as segregating when the standard deviation between donors was above 5%. A statistical classification framework was built for diagnosing cytomegalovirus status from the catalog of TCR beta chain sequences. In a later analysis, V and J genes were assigned by comparing TCR nucleotide sequences against IMGT/GENE-DB human TR gene sequences. The TCRdist pipeline was used in a later analysis to assign CDR3 sequences and most-parsimonious VDJ recombination scenarios. A later analysis defined each TCR beta chain by its CDR3 amino acid sequence plus V-gene family, and excluded reads lacking a unique V-gene family. A later analysis removed 500 to 650 highly shared, low-generation-probability nucleotide sequences to deal with suspected cross-contamination and a sequencing artifact. In a later analysis, a clonal expansion index was calculated for each public chain from normalized within-repertoire ranks of inferred template counts. In a later analysis, generation probabilities were computed using a VDJ recombination model fitted to out-of-frame rearrangements, and the results were checked against IGoR. In a later analysis, TCR-TCR, TCR-HLA and TCR-CMV co-occurrence was scored with hypergeometric tests, and a repertoire-size bias correction was applied to TCR pairs. False discovery rates were estimated in a later analysis by permuting HLA or CMV assignments 20 times. In a later analysis, co-occurring TCRs were grouped using DBSCAN, and TCRdist sequence similarity was added for clustering within HLA-allele-positive subsets. Repertoires with fewer than 30,000 or more than 120,000 public chains, plus five repertoires with anomalous nucleotide sharing, were excluded from co-occurrence clustering. TCRdb took this table from immuneACCESS and kept in-frame rearrangements with V and J called. Such tables lack part of the clones; where checked against another copy, unresolved V genes explain under half of the gap, and the rest is unexplained. Clone size and V and J calls were adopted from that table, with D and trimming inferred from the DNA. Counted in this sample were over 70,000 clones; 70% to 85% of them appeared once. Around 24% of the sample goes to the ten largest clones.

The cohort comprised 550 to 700 healthy bone marrow donors. At the time of sampling, all cohort members were nominally healthy, though unrecorded immune exposures were likely present. The donor tested CMV seropositive and was one of the 289 seropositive cohort members. Each donor provided a peripheral blood sample, and peripheral blood mononuclear cells were used for TCR beta sequencing. The Qiagen DNeasy Blood Extraction Kit was used to extract genomic DNA from the blood cell samples. Sequences were obtained from PBMCs. This receptor was obtained from a man aged 30-40 years in good health and CMV-seropositive. The chain is assembled from TRBV28 and TRBJ1-4, with the identity of the D gene unclear. The bases are TGTGCCAGCAGTTTAGGAGCTAATGAAAAACTGTTTTTT. The translation is CASSLGANEKLFF. Joined to the reference TRBV28 and TRBJ1-4 proteins, this CDR3 gives the full variable domain: DVKVTQSSRYLVKRTGEKVFLECVQDMDHENMFWYRQDPGLGLRLIYFSYDVKMKEKGDIPEGYSVSREKKERFSLILESASTNQTSMYLCASSLGANEKLFFGSGTQLSVL.